These 22 T cell receptor beta chains originate from one sample sequenced in a study of blood T cell repertoires in COVID-19. Data came from immunoSEQ multiplex PCR; TCRdb stores just in-frame clones and leaves some out. The data contain 95,000 or so clones, roughly four fifths of them singletons. Specimen: peripheral blood. The source of these receptors is a human donor in a cohort sampled during active COVID-19.

This clone was counted a single time. The genes are TRBV5-5 and TRBJ2-1; 12 nucleotides agree with TRBD2. From germline, CDR1 is SGHKS and CDR2 YYEKEE (reference sequence). The CDR3 loop spans 14 amino acids. Unmatched junction bases numbered 4, after V lost 3 bases and J lost 9 bases. The CDR3 is CASSSSGRAGEQFF. In nucleotides, the CDR3 is TGTGCCAGCAGCTCTAGCGGGAGGGCCGGTGAGCAGTTCTTC.

CDR3 sequence (DNA): TGTGCCAGCAGCTTAGACACATCTGGAAACACCATATATTTT. Translated: CASSLDTSGNTIYF. The genes are TRBV7-2 and TRBJ1-3; D is undetermined. The V end lost 1 base, the J end lost 1 base, and 5 bases lay between the germline ends. Germline V gives CDR1 SGHTA, CDR2 FQGNSA. This CDR3 region has 14 residues.

The chain has TRBV27 and TRBJ2-5, with D possibly TRBD2 on 5 matching bases. The CDR3 is made up of 14 amino acids. Trimming pared 6 bases from V and 3 bases from J, leaving 14 bases between. Germline V gives CDR1 MNHEY, CDR2 SMNVEV (reference sequence). CDR3 sequence (DNA): TGTGCCAGCAGCCCATGGACTTATAAAGAGACCCAGTACTTC. It is translated as CASSPWTYKETQYF.

The J gene is TRBJ2-4, the V gene TRBV28; maybe TRBD1 (5 bases). Germline assignment: CDR1 MDHEN and CDR2 SYDVKM. V was clipped by 3 bases and J by 1 base, with 10 bases between them. This CDR3 is 15 amino acids long. The CDR3 is CASSFEGAAKNIQYF. The CDR3 DNA is TGTGCCAGCAGTTTCGAAGGGGCGGCCAAAAACATTCAGTACTTC.

The V call is TRBV25-1, the J call TRBJ2-2, with TRBD2 matching 14 bases. With 4 bases clipped from V and 5 bases from J, the junction kept 9 bases outside the gene matches. The CDR3 has 18 residues. The germline V gene encodes CDR1 MGHDK and CDR2 SYGVNS. The CDR3 DNA reads as TGTGCCAGCAGTGCCCCGGGACTAGCGGGAGTCGGAACCGGGGAGCTGTTTTTT. Protein: CASSAPGLAGVGTGELFF.

This clone was seen a single time. This chain links TRBV14 with TRBJ2-1; the D gene is possibly TRBD1 (6 bases). CDR1 SGHDN and CDR2 FVKESK come from the germline V gene. The CDR3 covers 13 residues. V was cut by 0 bases and J by 14 bases, with 14 bases left in between. The DNA for the CDR3 is TGTGCCAGCAGCCAAGATCAGAGGACAGTCAAGTTCTTC. Protein sequence: CASSQDQRTVKFF.

CDR3 DNA sequence: TGTGCCAGTAGTATTGGAGCTAGCGGCTATTTACCTGCTTCCACAGATACGCAGTATTTT. This encodes CASSIGASGYLPASTDTQYF. This chain joins TRBV19 and TRBJ2-3; 7 bases map to TRBD2. CDR3 length: 20 residues. Unmatched junction bases numbered 20, after V lost 3 bases and J lost 2 bases. CDR1 LNHDA and CDR2 SQIVND come from the germline V gene (reference sequence).

CDR3 coding DNA: TGTGCCAGCAGTGGGGACAGGGCCGAAAAACTGTTTTTT. Residues: CASSGDRAEKLFF. This chain links TRBV2 with TRBJ1-4, with 9 bases fitting TRBD1. The CDR3 covers 13 residues. Germline V gene data show CDR1 as SNHLY and CDR2 as FYNNEI. The trim removed 4 bases at V and 8 bases at J, leaving 2 bases unmatched.

The chain is built from TRBV4-2 and TRBJ1-3; possibly TRBD1 for D (6 bases). The V gene lost 4 bases and the J gene lost 0 bases, with 13 bases spanning the gap. The CDR3 has 16 residues. Germline values: CDR1 LGHNA, CDR2 YNFKEQ. The CDR3 spells CASSRGQRISGNTIYF. In nucleotides, the CDR3 is TGTGCCAGCAGCCGCGGACAGAGGATCTCTGGAAACACCATATATTTT.

The rearrangement joins TRBV5-8 to TRBJ2-5; D gene uncertain. Trimming took off 7 bases at V and 1 base at J, with 8 bases between the two ends. The length of the CDR3 is 12 residues. Germline V gene sequence: CDR1 SGHTS, CDR2 YDEGEE. CDR3 protein: CASPLPQETQYF. The CDR3 nucleotides read TGTGCCAGCCCTCTCCCCCAAGAGACCCAGTACTTC. The whole variable domain, filled in from reference TRBV5-8 and TRBJ2-5, reads EAGVTQSPTHLIKTRGQQATLRCSPISGHTSVYWYQQALGLGLQFLLWYDEGEERNRGNFPPRFSGRQFPNYSSELNVNALELEDSALYLCASPLPQETQYFGPGTRLLVL.

This chain joins TRBV19 and TRBJ2-3; no clear D. The V end was cut by 4 bases, the J end by 0 bases, with 11 bases between. Germline V gives CDR1 LNHDA, CDR2 SQIVND (reference sequence). The CDR3 sequence is 15 residues long. CDR3 loop: CASSTVITSTDTQYF. CDR3 DNA: TGTGCCAGTAGTACTGTCATTACTAGCACAGATACGCAGTATTTT.

V is TRBV5-4 and J is TRBJ1-2; D unresolved. V was trimmed by 0 bases and J by 4 bases, leaving 10 bases between them. CDR3 length: 14 residues. Looked up from germline, CDR1 is SGHNT and CDR2 is YYREEE (reference sequence). The CDR3, as DNA: TGTGCCAGCAGCTTGGCTGGAGAACTCTATGGCTACACCTTC. Encoded protein: CASSLAGELYGYTF.

The chain recombines TRBV19 with TRBJ1-1; D remains ambiguous. CDR3 length equals 13 residues. Looked up from germline, CDR1 is LNHDA and CDR2 is SQIVND (reference sequence). V dropped 3 bases and J dropped 11 bases, with 16 bases sitting between them. CDR3 sequence: CASSMSRWASAFF. The CDR3 DNA reads TGTGCCAGTAGTATGTCGAGATGGGCTTCGGCTTTCTTT.

This clone was detected a few times. The chain has TRBV12-3 or TRBV12-4 and TRBJ1-1, with D tentatively TRBD1 (5 bases). The CDR3 contains 13 residues. Between the trimmed V and J ends, which lost 6 bases and 0 bases, there was a span of 8 bases. CDR3 nucleotides: TGTGCCAGCAGAAGACAGATGAACACTGAAGCTTTCTTT. It translates to CASRRQMNTEAFF.

The chain joins TRBV6-6 to TRBJ2-5, with a weak D call TRBD2 (6 bases). The germline V gene has CDR1 MNHNY and CDR2 SVGAGI (reference sequence). This CDR3 contains 12 residues. V gave up 10 bases and J gave up 1 base, with 10 bases separating them. The CDR3 loop reads CATRTTQETQYF. The CDR3 DNA reads TGTGCCACCAGGACTACCCAAGAGACCCAGTACTTC.

The chain couples TRBV5-4 to TRBJ1-5; D remains ambiguous. There are 13 residues in the CDR3. V lost 4 bases, J lost 7 bases, and 12 bases lay in between. Germline loops: CDR1 SGHNT, CDR2 YYREEE (reference sequence). The CDR3 DNA reads as TGTGCCAGCAGCCTCTTTGGCGGACAGCCCCAGCATTTT. Translating gives CASSLFGGQPQHF.

The gene calls are TRBV12-3 or TRBV12-4 and TRBJ2-2; D might be TRBD2 (6 bases). Trimming removed 3 bases at V and 8 bases at J, with 7 bases between. The CDR3 length is 12 residues. CDR3 region: CASSFGGGELFF. CDR3 nucleotide sequence: TGTGCCAGCAGTTTCGGGGGAGGGGAGCTGTTTTTT.

CDR3 bases: TGCGCCAGCAGCACAGGGGGGAACACTGAAGCTTTCTTT. Encoded protein: CASSTGGNTEAFF. The chain has TRBV5-1 and TRBJ1-1, with 8 bases identical to TRBD1. CDR1 SGHRS and CDR2 YFSETQ come from the germline V gene. This CDR3 is 13 amino acids long. Trimming removed 4 bases from V and 1 base from J; junction bases left unmatched: 0.

V usage is TRBV11-1 and J usage is TRBJ1-1; D is perhaps TRBD1 (5 bases). The V gene lost 3 bases and the J gene lost 3 bases, with 8 bases spanning the gap. Germline-derived CDR1 and CDR2 are SGHAT and FQDESV (reference sequence). This CDR3 is 13 amino acids long. The CDR3 DNA sequence: TGTGCCAGCAGCTTTGTCAGGGACACTGAAGCTTTCTTT. This translates into CASSFVRDTEAFF.

This chain connects TRBV7-8 to TRBJ1-1; a weak D match, TRBD1 (6 bases). The V gene's germline CDR1 is SGHVS and CDR2 FQNEAQ. V was cut by 5 bases and J by 3 bases, with 10 bases left in between. There are 13 residues in the CDR3. The CDR3 loop is CASSQTGYTEAFF. The DNA for the CDR3 is TGTGCCAGCAGCCAGACAGGATACACTGAAGCTTTCTTT.

V and J are TRBV19 and TRBJ1-2; TRBD1 might be the D (6 bases). CDR3 length equals 14 residues. CDR1 is LNHDA and CDR2 is SQIVND in the germline V gene (reference sequence). V dropped 4 bases and J dropped 4 bases, with 13 bases sitting between them. Here the CDR3 reads CASSNQGFSYGYTF. The CDR3 DNA reads TGTGCCAGTAGTAACCAGGGGTTTAGCTATGGCTACACCTTC.

A single count supports this clone. The gene calls are TRBV18 and TRBJ1-2; 8 bases agree with TRBD1. From germline, CDR1 is KGHSH and CDR2 LQKENI. After removal of 4 bases from V and 1 base from J, the junction contained 5 bases not matched to a gene. The CDR3 length is 15 residues. DNA for the CDR3: TGTGCCAGCTCACGATTGGACAGGGTTAACTATGGCTACACCTTC. The encoded protein is CASSRLDRVNYGYTF.